This T cell receptor (beta chain) is drawn from a study of T cell responses to AZD1222 COVID-19 vaccine. On this clone itself: Its target is unknown.

Overall study results and limits: Among the donors, most were white British and more were female, and clonal diversity was possibly underestimated. Unmutated variant regions reportedly attract nearly half of all spike-specific TCRs.

Using immunoSEQ multiplex PCR, the repertoire was profiled, and TCRdb retains in-frame clones only, with some absent. The sample lists about 83,000 clones, 91% occurring once. Germline-derived CDR1 and CDR2 are LNHDA and SQIVND (reference sequence). The CDR3 length is 17 residues. Trimming took 5 bases from V and 3 from J, leaving 20 bases between them. The sequencing here drew on peripheral blood, taken 28 days after the second AZD1222 dose. The chain uses TRBV19 and TRBJ2-4, with unresolved D. This clonotype was sampled from an adult who received the AZD1222 COVID-19 vaccine. DNA of the CDR3: TGTGCCAGTAGTCCCCGTGTAGATCTAGAAGGCAAAAACATTCAGTACTTC. Residues: CASSPRVDLEGKNIQYF.